The 8 T cell receptor beta chains presented below share a single source sample, sequenced in a study of metastatic and nonmetastatic thyroid tumors. TCRdb re-analyzed the PCR reads using MiXCR. The table records 30,000 to 45,000 clones, about 26% of them present only once. Ahead of thyroid surgery, no patient had received treatment of any kind. Sequencing was done on a sample of blood. These receptors all stem from a male donor with papillary thyroid cancer or a benign thyroid nodule (not recorded which). Some clones in this sample may be carry-over from other donors' samples.

The rearrangement links TRBV10-2 to TRBJ1-2; the match to TRBD1 covers 9 bases. Trimming removed 3 bases from V and 3 bases from J; junction bases left unmatched: 8. Germline loops: CDR1 WSHSY, CDR2 SAAADI. The CDR3 totals 16 residues. CDR3 amino acids: CASSEIRDRAYYGYTF. The CDR3 coding sequence is TGCGCCAGCAGTGAAATCCGGGACAGGGCCTACTATGGCTACACCTTC.

This clone was seen more than once but under ten times. V usage is TRBV6-1 and J usage is TRBJ1-2, with D unclear. The V gene lost 7 bases and the J gene lost 2 bases, with 11 bases spanning the gap. CDR3 length: 13 residues. In germline, CDR1 is MNHNS, CDR2 SASEGT. As DNA, the CDR3 is TGTGCCAGCACCACCGGGGTCAACTATGGCTACACCTTC. It is translated as CASTTGVNYGYTF.

This clone is medium-sized (0.01 to 0.1%). The chain has TRBV27 and TRBJ2-7, with D perhaps TRBD1 (6 bases). The CDR3 spans 13 residues. Germline lookup yields CDR1 MNHEY and CDR2 SMNVEV (reference sequence). V shed 8 bases and J shed 4 bases, with 15 bases lying between them. CDR3 in DNA: TGTGCCAGCTCCCGGGACACACAATACGAGCAGTACTTC. As protein: CASSRDTQYEQYF.

Ten or more counts support this clone. The genes are TRBV28 and TRBJ2-5; TRBD1 is a possible D gene (7 bases). The V gene's germline CDR1 is MDHEN and CDR2 SYDVKM. The CDR3 extends over 19 amino acids. Deletions cut 2 bases from V and 3 bases from J, with 25 bases between. The CDR3 protein is CASSLGGLRGQLQKETQYF. The CDR3 nucleotides are TGTGCCAGCAGTTTAGGCGGTCTGCGGGGACAGTTACAAAAAGAGACCCAGTACTTC.

The rearrangement uses TRBV6-5 and TRBJ1-3; D gene ambiguous. The CDR3 totals 15 residues. The V gene's germline CDR1 is MNHEY and CDR2 SVGAGI. V was clipped by 2 bases and J by 0 bases, with 8 bases between them. The CDR3 region is CASSYQRSSGNTIYF. The CDR3 DNA reads as TGTGCCAGCAGTTACCAGCGGAGCTCTGGAAACACCATATATTTT.

This clone was recorded many times. This rearrangement joins TRBV20-1 to TRBJ2-5; 10 bases are a match to TRBD2. Germline CDR1 DFQATT, CDR2 SNEGSKA (reference sequence). The CDR3 is made up of 17 amino acids. Trimming took 2 bases from V and 2 from J; bases not matched to a gene: 11. The CDR3 protein is CSARPRGLAGGQETQYF. The CDR3 DNA reads as TGCAGTGCTAGACCCCGGGGGTTAGCGGGAGGACAAGAGACCCAGTACTTC.

This clone was recorded a few times. This sample also contains other DNA sequences that code for the same CDR3. This chain uses TRBV6-2 or TRBV6-3 with TRBJ2-2, with 8 bases that match TRBD1. V was clipped by 0 bases and J by 0 bases; unmatched bases: 6. Per the germline V gene, CDR1 is MNHEY and CDR2 is SVGEGT. The CDR3 extends over 18 amino acids. CDR3 loop: CASSYSLGQGTNTGELFF. As DNA, the CDR3 is TGTGCCAGCAGTTACTCTCTAGGACAGGGAACGAACACCGGGGAGCTGTTTTTT.

This clone occurred many times. The chain links TRBV18 to TRBJ1-3, with D perhaps matching TRBD1 (5 bases). V shed 1 base and J shed 4 bases, with 11 bases lying between them. Germline V gene sequence: CDR1 KGHSH, CDR2 LQKENI. This CDR3 has 15 amino acids. The CDR3 here is CASSPHTGRGNTIYF. CDR3 bases: TGTGCCAGCTCACCACACACAGGTCGGGGAAACACCATATATTTT.